The 20 T cell receptor beta chains given below trace back to one sample, sequenced in a study of blood T cell repertoires in COVID-19. The protocol was immunoSEQ multiplex PCR, while the TCRdb copy is restricted to in-frame clones and leaves out a portion. The data show about 70,000 clones, roughly 82% seen once. Sequenced input: peripheral blood. These receptors all stem from a woman older than 75 with active or convalescent COVID-19.

This chain joins TRBV7-2 and TRBJ1-5, with 7 nucleotides matching TRBD1. From germline, CDR1 is SGHTA and CDR2 FQGNSA. The CDR3 loop spans 15 amino acids. The ends lost 6 bases at V and 0 bases at J; junction bases unmatched: 5. Written as DNA, the CDR3 is TGTGCCAGCAGTAAACAGGGGTTTAGCAATCAGCCCCAGCATTTT. This codes for CASSKQGFSNQPQHF.

The CDR3 region has the DNA TGTGCCAGCAGCCGATCCGCCGGGACACCTTATCAGCCCCAGCATTTT. This gives the protein CASSRSAGTPYQPQHF. V gene TRBV7-8 combines with J gene TRBJ1-5, with a possible D match to TRBD1 (6 bases). The germline gives CDR1 SGHVS, CDR2 FQNEAQ. The CDR3 loop spans 16 amino acids. The V and J ends lost 5 bases and 5 bases respectively, with 19 bases between them.

In its sample, this clone was seen a few times. This chain links TRBV7-3 with TRBJ1-2; 9 bases are shared with TRBD1. CDR1 and CDR2 from the germline V gene are SGHTA and FQGTGA. J lost 7 bases, V lost 4 bases, and 4 bases had no gene match. The CDR3 contains 13 residues. This chain's CDR3 is CASSWGQGIGYTF. The CDR3 nucleotides are TGTGCCAGCAGCTGGGGACAGGGTATTGGCTACACCTTC.

The chain is built from TRBV28 and TRBJ2-3; 8 bases agree with TRBD2. Trimming took 6 bases from V and 1 from J; bases not matched to a gene: 6. From germline, CDR1 is MDHEN and CDR2 SYDVKM. The CDR3 length is 15 residues. The CDR3 DNA reads TGTGCCAGCAGGGGGAGCGGGGGCCGCACAGATACGCAGTATTTT. It codes for CASRGSGGRTDTQYF.

The chain uses TRBV5-8 and TRBJ1-2; maybe TRBD1 (5 bases). V shed 6 bases and J shed 7 bases, with 13 bases lying between them. The germline V gene encodes CDR1 SGHTS and CDR2 YDEGEE. The CDR3 spans 12 residues. The CDR3 DNA sequence: TGTGCCAGCACGCAGGGTTCTAGTGGCTACACCTTC. Its translation: CASTQGSSGYTF.

This clone was seen only a few times. This rearrangement joins TRBV19 to TRBJ2-2, with 7 bases aligning to TRBD1. The germline gives CDR1 LNHDA, CDR2 SQIVND (reference sequence). V shed 11 bases and J 7 bases; nucleotides not matched to a gene: 10. The CDR3 spans 13 residues. DNA of the CDR3: TGTGCCTCCCACAGGGGAGTGATCGGGGAGCTGTTTTTT. Translation: CASHRGVIGELFF.

The CDR3: CASSRDRGYEQYF. Here the CDR3 DNA reads TGTGCCAGCAGCCGGGACAGGGGGTACGAGCAGTACTTC. The chain uses TRBV6-5 and TRBJ2-7; TRBD1 aligns across 11 bases. The CDR3 runs 13 residues. The V gene end was trimmed by 6 bases and the J gene end by 4 bases; junction bases not matched to a gene: 2. Germline V gives CDR1 MNHEY, CDR2 SVGAGI.

In its sample, this clone ranks as medium-sized. Other DNA sequences in the sample encode the same CDR3. CDR3 amino acids: CASSEAGTANQPQHF. The DNA for the CDR3 is TGCGCCAGCAGTGAGGCCGGGACAGCAAATCAGCCCCAGCATTTT. The genes are TRBV10-2 and TRBJ1-5, with TRBD1 matching 7 bases. Germline values: CDR1 WSHSY, CDR2 SAAADI. V was pared by 2 bases and J by 4 bases, with 5 bases of the junction left unmatched. The CDR3 runs 15 residues.

The chain links TRBV4-3 to TRBJ1-1; TRBD1 matches 7 bases. The CDR3 covers 13 residues. Germline V gene data show CDR1 as LGHNA and CDR2 as YSLEER. The junction had 10 bases not matched to a gene; V was cut back by 4 bases and J by 11 bases. CDR3 in DNA: TGCGCCAGCAGCCGAGGGACAGAGGACATGGCTTTCTTT. As protein: CASSRGTEDMAFF.

The chain carries TRBV9 and TRBJ2-2; D perhaps matches TRBD1 (6 bases). The germline V gene encodes CDR1 SGDLS and CDR2 YYNGEE. The CDR3 is 14 amino acids. Deletions cut 4 bases from V and 5 bases from J, with 12 bases between. CDR3 nucleotide sequence: TGTGCCAGCAGCCCCCAAAGGGGGACCGGGGAGCTGTTTTTT. This translates into CASSPQRGTGELFF.

The table lists this clone with a few counts. The V and J genes are TRBV7-2 and TRBJ1-1; a possible D gene is TRBD1 (5 bases). CDR1 SGHTA and CDR2 FQGNSA come from the germline V gene. With 5 bases removed from V and 1 base from J, the gap between germline ends came to 11 bases. The CDR3 is made up of 14 amino acids. Here the CDR3 DNA reads TGTGCCAGCAGCCTACAGGTCCAGAACACTGAAGCTTTCTTT. Amino acid sequence: CASSLQVQNTEAFF.

This clone appeared a few times. The rearrangement links TRBV7-2 to TRBJ2-3; D may be TRBD2 (6 bases). This CDR3 contains 16 residues. CDR1 and CDR2 (germline): SGHTA, FQGNSA. V was trimmed by 1 base and J by 0 bases, leaving 11 bases between them. The CDR3: CASSLVAGLSTDTQYF. CDR3 coding DNA: TGTGCCAGCAGCTTAGTGGCGGGACTTAGCACAGATACGCAGTATTTT.

The rearrangement joins TRBV2 to TRBJ1-5; 7 positions match TRBD1. The CDR3 consists of 16 residues. Looked up from germline, CDR1 is SNHLY and CDR2 is FYNNEI. J was trimmed by 0 bases and V by 4 bases; bases with no gene match: 6. The CDR3 coding sequence is TGTGCCAGCAGTGCGGGGACAGCCTATAGCAATCAGCCCCAGCATTTT. Its protein is CASSAGTAYSNQPQHF.

V and J are TRBV6-5 and TRBJ1-2; maybe TRBD1 (5 bases). Germline lookup yields CDR1 MNHEY and CDR2 SVGAGI. Trimming left V 6 bases short and J 0 bases short, with 14 bases between. The CDR3 runs 15 residues. The CDR3 region has the DNA TGTGCCAGCAGATGGGGGGAGGTATCTAACTATGGCTACACCTTC. This codes for CASRWGEVSNYGYTF.

The CDR3 reads CASRQGAGGELFF. CDR3 sequence (DNA): TGCGCCAGCCGACAGGGGGCAGGCGGGGAGCTGTTTTTT. The chain has TRBV5-1 and TRBJ2-2; 10 bases match TRBD1. The CDR3 consists of 13 residues. CDR1 and CDR2 from the germline V gene are SGHRS and YFSETQ. The V segment lost 7 bases and the J segment 7 bases; nucleotides outside the gene matches: 4.

The chain couples TRBV19 to TRBJ1-2; 9 positions agree with TRBD1. CDR1 LNHDA and CDR2 SQIVND come from the germline V gene (reference sequence). The J segment lost 4 bases and the V segment lost 6 bases, leaving 9 bases of the junction unmatched. The CDR3 sequence is 15 residues long. The DNA of the CDR3 is TGTGCCAGTAGGGGGGACAGGGCCAGAGGCTATGGCTACACCTTC. Residues: CASRGDRARGYGYTF.

This chain connects TRBV30 to TRBJ1-2; tentative D call: TRBD1 (5 bases). The CDR3 spans 15 residues. Germline values: CDR1 GTSNPN, CDR2 SVGIG (reference sequence). The V gene lost 5 bases and the J gene lost 8 bases, with 24 bases spanning the gap. This CDR3 reads CAWRSSITGAGGYTF. In DNA, the CDR3 is TGTGCCTGGCGCAGCAGTATAACCGGGGCGGGGGGCTACACCTTC. The whole variable domain, filled in from reference TRBV30 and TRBJ1-2, reads SQTIHQWPATLVQPVGSPLSLECTVEGTSNPNLYWYRQAAGRGLQLLFYSVGIGQISSEVPQNLSASRPQDRQFILSSKKLLLSDSGFYLCAWRSSITGAGGYTFGSGTRLTVV.

J is TRBJ1-2 and V is TRBV10-2, with 8 nucleotides matching TRBD1. Unmatched junction bases numbered 4, after V lost 3 bases and J lost 7 bases. The CDR3 length is 13 residues. The V gene's germline CDR1 is WSHSY and CDR2 SAAADI. DNA of the CDR3: TGCGCCAGCAGTGATCGGACAGGGAGTGGCTACACCTTC. Translating gives CASSDRTGSGYTF.

This clone was detected ten times or more. This rearrangement joins TRBV5-1 to TRBJ1-1, with D tentatively TRBD1 (5 bases). Trimming shortened V by 4 bases and J by 9 bases, and 22 bases separated the two germline ends. Per the germline V gene, CDR1 is SGHRS and CDR2 is YFSETQ. This CDR3 contains 15 residues. The CDR3 nucleotides are TGCGCCAGCAGCCAGAGACAAGGAGACAGTCCTAAAGCTTTCTTT. This sequence encodes CASSQRQGDSPKAFF.

This clone was detected ten times or more. The chain carries TRBV20-1 and TRBJ2-1; a weak D match, TRBD2 (5 bases). The CDR3 sequence is 15 residues long. The germline V gene encodes CDR1 DFQATT and CDR2 SNEGSKA (reference sequence). Deletions cut 3 bases from V and 9 bases from J, with 21 bases between. The DNA for the CDR3 is TGCAGTGCTAGTAAAGAGGGCCTCGAGGCCAGTGAGCAGTTCTTC. This sequence encodes CSASKEGLEASEQFF.